The 13 T cell receptor beta chains reported below all come from one sample, sequenced in a study of technical replicates of blood from a handful of donors. This table comes from immunoSEQ multiplex PCR, and its TCRdb copy is limited to in-frame clones, with some not included. The sample holds about 70,000 clones; roughly 97% are singletons and the top ten take approximately 0.2%. Specimen: T cells isolated from PBMCs. The receptors originated from a human donor in good health.

The chain is built from TRBV11-3 and TRBJ2-2; perhaps TRBD2 as D (7 bases). Deletions cut 1 base from V and 10 bases from J, with 31 bases between. The CDR3 spans 20 residues. The V gene's germline CDR1 is SGHNT and CDR2 YENEEA. In DNA, the CDR3 is TGTGCCAGCAGCTTAGCCAGGGTACTGACGGGGGGCCAGTTTCGGGTGGAGCTGTTTTTT. This gives the protein CASSLARVLTGGQFRVELFF.

This chain uses TRBV27 with TRBJ2-7; D is possibly TRBD1 (5 bases). Germline-derived CDR1 and CDR2 are MNHEY and SMNVEV (reference sequence). The CDR3 is made up of 13 amino acids. V lost 2 bases to trimming and J lost 0 bases, with 5 bases between them. In DNA, the CDR3 is TGTGCCAGCAGTTTAACAGGCTCCTACGAGCAGTACTTC. Translation: CASSLTGSYEQYF.

CDR3 DNA: TGTGCCAGCAGCTCCGGACAGGGAGTACCTGGAAACACCATATATTTT. Amino acid sequence: CASSSGQGVPGNTIYF. The chain joins TRBV5-6 to TRBJ1-3; 8 positions match TRBD1. V lost 3 bases to trimming and J lost 2 bases; unmatched junction nucleotides: 7. Looked up from germline, CDR1 is SGHDT and CDR2 is YYEEEE. There are 16 residues in the CDR3.

The V call is TRBV30, the J call TRBJ1-1; possibly TRBD1 for D (6 bases). This CDR3 region has 15 residues. CDR1 is GTSNPN and CDR2 is SVGIG in the germline V gene (reference sequence). The ends were cut back, 4 bases at V and 2 bases at J, with 17 bases in the middle. CDR3 protein: CAWINPRTANTEAFF. CDR3 in DNA: TGTGCCTGGATTAACCCGCGGACAGCCAACACTGAAGCTTTCTTT.

The V call is TRBV7-9, the J call TRBJ2-7, with a weak D call TRBD2 (6 bases). V was clipped by 5 bases and J by 6 bases, with 11 bases between them. The CDR3 is made up of 12 amino acids. Germline CDR1 and CDR2: SEHNR and FQNEAQ (reference sequence). The DNA for the CDR3 is TGTGCCAGCAGCGGAGGGTCGGGCGAGCAGTACTTC. Translated, it gives CASSGGSGEQYF.

This clone was counted a few times. V usage is TRBV29-1 and J usage is TRBJ1-1; D uncertain. CDR3 length: 11 amino acids. The ends were cut back, 8 bases at V and 6 bases at J, with 13 bases in the middle. Per germline, CDR1 SQVTM and CDR2 ANQGSEA. The CDR3 sequence: CSSEGVAEAFF. The CDR3 DNA is TGCAGCAGTGAGGGAGTCGCTGAAGCTTTCTTT.

The chain uses TRBV7-7 and TRBJ2-3, with D possibly being TRBD1 (6 bases). Germline CDR1 and CDR2: SSHAT and FNYEAQ (reference sequence). V lost 2 bases to trimming and J lost 6 bases, with 9 bases between them. CDR3 size: 13 residues. Here the CDR3 reads CASSLRRGDTQYF. As DNA, the CDR3 is TGTGCCAGCAGCTTACGTAGGGGGGATACGCAGTATTTT.

The chain recombines TRBV5-1 with TRBJ2-2; D perhaps matches TRBD1 (6 bases). The CDR3 sequence is 13 residues long. CDR1 and CDR2 from the germline V gene are SGHRS and YFSETQ. V was pared by 6 bases and J by 3 bases, with 9 bases between. This CDR3 reads CASTAGDTGELFF. The CDR3 DNA sequence: TGCGCCAGCACGGCAGGGGACACCGGGGAGCTGTTTTTT.

V usage is TRBV13 and J usage is TRBJ1-6; a weak D match, TRBD1 (6 bases). Germline assignment: CDR1 PRHDT and CDR2 FYEKMQ (reference sequence). V lost 5 bases and J lost 8, with 16 bases in between. CDR3 length: 15 amino acids. The CDR3 is CASSNRGGADSPLHF. CDR3 nucleotides: TGTGCCAGCAGCAACCGTGGGGGGGCGGATTCACCCCTCCACTTT.

This clone was observed a single time. V usage is TRBV6-4 and J usage is TRBJ2-7; D is undetermined. Trimming pared 3 bases from V and 3 bases from J, leaving 9 bases between. The CDR3 covers 13 residues. Germline CDR1 MRHNA, CDR2 SNTAGT. CDR3 region: CASSELSLYEQYF. As DNA, the CDR3 is TGTGCCAGCAGTGAATTGAGTCTCTACGAGCAGTACTTC.

The V and J genes are TRBV6-5 and TRBJ1-1; D remains ambiguous. In germline, CDR1 is MNHEY, CDR2 SVGAGI. This CDR3 contains 11 residues. The V gene lost 8 bases and the J gene lost 8 bases, with 12 bases spanning the gap. The CDR3 sequence is CASGSQAEAFF. The CDR3 DNA is TGTGCCAGCGGGTCGCAGGCGGAAGCTTTCTTT.

The genes are TRBV7-6 and TRBJ2-1; 8 bases fit TRBD2. CDR1 SGHVS and CDR2 FNYEAQ come from the germline V gene. The CDR3 length is 17 residues. J was trimmed by 4 bases and V by 4 bases; bases with no gene match: 12. The CDR3 DNA is TGTGCCAGCAGCTACCAGAGCGGGGGAAACTTGTACAATGAGCAGTTCTTC. Protein: CASSYQSGGNLYNEQFF.

The chain recombines TRBV7-6 with TRBJ2-7; 7 nucleotides match TRBD1. Germline V gene sequence: CDR1 SGHVS, CDR2 FNYEAQ. The length of the CDR3 is 14 residues. V shed 5 bases and J 4 bases; nucleotides not matched to a gene: 8. The CDR3 bases are TGTGCCAGCAGCCCGGTGACAGGGAAATACGAGCAGTACTTC. The encoded protein is CASSPVTGKYEQYF.